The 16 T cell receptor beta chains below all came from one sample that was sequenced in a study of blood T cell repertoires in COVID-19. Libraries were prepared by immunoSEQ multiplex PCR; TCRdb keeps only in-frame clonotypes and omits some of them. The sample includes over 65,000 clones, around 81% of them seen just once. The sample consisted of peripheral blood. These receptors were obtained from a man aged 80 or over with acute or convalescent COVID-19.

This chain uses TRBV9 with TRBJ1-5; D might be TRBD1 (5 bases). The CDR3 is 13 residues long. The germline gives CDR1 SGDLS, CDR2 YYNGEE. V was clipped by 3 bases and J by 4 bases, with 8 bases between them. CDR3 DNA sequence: TGTGCCAGCAGCGCAGACAGAAATCAGCCCCAGCATTTT. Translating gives CASSADRNQPQHF.

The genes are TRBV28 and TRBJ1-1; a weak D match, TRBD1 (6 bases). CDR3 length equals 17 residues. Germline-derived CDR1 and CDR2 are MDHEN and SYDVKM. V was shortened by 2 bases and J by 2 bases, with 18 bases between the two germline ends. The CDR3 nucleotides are TGTGCCAGCAGTTTAACGGGCAGGGGTCGACGAAACACTGAAGCTTTCTTT. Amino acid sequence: CASSLTGRGRRNTEAFF.

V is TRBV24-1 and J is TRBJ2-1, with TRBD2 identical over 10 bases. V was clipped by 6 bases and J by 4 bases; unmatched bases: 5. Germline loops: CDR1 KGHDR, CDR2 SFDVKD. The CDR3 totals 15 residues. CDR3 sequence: CATSLAGAGYNEQFF. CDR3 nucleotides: TGTGCCACCAGTCTAGCGGGAGCTGGGTACAATGAGCAGTTCTTC.

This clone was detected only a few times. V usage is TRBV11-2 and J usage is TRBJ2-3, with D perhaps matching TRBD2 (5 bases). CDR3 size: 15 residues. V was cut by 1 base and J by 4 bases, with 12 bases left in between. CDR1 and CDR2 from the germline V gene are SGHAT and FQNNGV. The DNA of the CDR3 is TGTGCCAGCAGCTTAGGGCCGACTAAATCAGATACGCAGTATTTT. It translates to CASSLGPTKSDTQYF.

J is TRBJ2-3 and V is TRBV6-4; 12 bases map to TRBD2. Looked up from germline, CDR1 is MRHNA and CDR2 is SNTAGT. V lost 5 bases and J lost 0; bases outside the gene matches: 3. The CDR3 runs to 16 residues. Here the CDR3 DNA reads TGTGCCAGCAGTCCTCTAGCGGGAGGGAGCACAGATACGCAGTATTTT. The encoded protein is CASSPLAGGSTDTQYF.

The CDR3 DNA follows: TGTGCCAGCAGACCCCAGGGGGCTATTTCCTACAATGAGCAGTTCTTC. Translation gives CASRPQGAISYNEQFF. This chain connects TRBV11-2 to TRBJ2-1; 8 bases are a match to TRBD1. Germline CDR1 and CDR2: SGHAT and FQNNGV. The length of the CDR3 is 16 residues. V lost 6 bases to trimming and J lost 1 base; unmatched junction nucleotides: 8.

Here the CDR3 DNA reads TGTGCCAGCAGTTACGCGTTTGGTATGGATGGCTACACCTTC. Amino acid sequence: CASSYAFGMDGYTF. The chain has TRBV6-5 and TRBJ1-2, with unresolved D. The CDR3 length is 14 residues. Trimming stripped 2 bases from V and 6 bases from J, with 13 bases between. Looked up from germline, CDR1 is MNHEY and CDR2 is SVGAGI.

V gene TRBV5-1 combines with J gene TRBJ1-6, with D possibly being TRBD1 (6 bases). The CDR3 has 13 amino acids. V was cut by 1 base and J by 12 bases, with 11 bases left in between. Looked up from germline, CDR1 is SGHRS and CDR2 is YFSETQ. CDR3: CASSLTAGEPLHF. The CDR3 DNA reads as TGCGCCAGCAGCTTGACGGCAGGGGAACCCCTCCACTTT.

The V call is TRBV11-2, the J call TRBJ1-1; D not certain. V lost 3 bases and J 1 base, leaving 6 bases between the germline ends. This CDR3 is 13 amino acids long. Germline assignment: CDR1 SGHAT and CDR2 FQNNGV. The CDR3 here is CASSFGRNTEAFF. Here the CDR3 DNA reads TGTGCCAGCAGCTTTGGTAGGAACACTGAAGCTTTCTTT. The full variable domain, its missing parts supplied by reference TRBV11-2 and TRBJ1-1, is EAGVAQSPRYKIIEKRQSVAFWCNPISGHATLYWYQQILGQGPKLLIQFQNNGVVDDSQLPKDRFSAERLKGVDSTLKIQPAKLEDSAVYLCASSFGRNTEAFFGQGTRLTVV.

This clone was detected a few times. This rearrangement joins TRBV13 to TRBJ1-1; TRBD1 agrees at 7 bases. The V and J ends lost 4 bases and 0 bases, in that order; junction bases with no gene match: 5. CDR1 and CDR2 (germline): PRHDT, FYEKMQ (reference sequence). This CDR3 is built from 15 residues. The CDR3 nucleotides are TGTGCCAGCAGCTCGTTGGGACAGTTGAACACTGAAGCTTTCTTT. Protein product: CASSSLGQLNTEAFF. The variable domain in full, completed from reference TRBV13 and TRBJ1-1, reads AAGVIQSPRHLIKEKRETATLKCYPIPRHDTVYWYQQGPGQDPQFLISFYEKMQSDKGSIPDRFSAQQFSDYHSELNMSSLELGDSALYFCASSSLGQLNTEAFFGQGTRLTVV.

The CDR3 here is CASSGGLTLSYNEQFF. Written as DNA, the CDR3 is TGTGCCAGCAGCGGAGGACTCACCCTCTCCTACAATGAGCAGTTCTTC. The chain is built from TRBV5-8 and TRBJ2-1; D may be TRBD2 (5 bases). The CDR3 runs to 16 residues. Germline V CDR1 and CDR2: SGHTS, YDEGEE. Trimming removed 4 bases at V and 0 bases at J, with 14 bases between. Variable domain in full (rest from reference TRBV5-8 and TRBJ2-1): EAGVTQSPTHLIKTRGQQATLRCSPISGHTSVYWYQQALGLGLQFLLWYDEGEERNRGNFPPRFSGRQFPNYSSELNVNALELEDSALYLCASSGGLTLSYNEQFFGPGTRLTVL.

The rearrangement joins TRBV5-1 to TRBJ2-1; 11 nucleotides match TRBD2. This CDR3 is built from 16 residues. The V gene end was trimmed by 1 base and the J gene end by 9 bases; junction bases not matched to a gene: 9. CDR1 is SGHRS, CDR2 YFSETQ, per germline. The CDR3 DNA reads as TGCGCCAGCAGCTTGACTAGCGGGAGAAGCGTTCGTGAGCAGTTCTTC. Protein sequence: CASSLTSGRSVREQFF.

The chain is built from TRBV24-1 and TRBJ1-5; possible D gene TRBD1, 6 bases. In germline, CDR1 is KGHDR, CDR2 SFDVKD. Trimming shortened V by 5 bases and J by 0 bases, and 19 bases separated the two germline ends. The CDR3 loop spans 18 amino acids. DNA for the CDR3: TGTGCCACCAGTGGCAAACCAGGGGATGGGTATAGCAATCAGCCCCAGCATTTT. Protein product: CATSGKPGDGYSNQPQHF.

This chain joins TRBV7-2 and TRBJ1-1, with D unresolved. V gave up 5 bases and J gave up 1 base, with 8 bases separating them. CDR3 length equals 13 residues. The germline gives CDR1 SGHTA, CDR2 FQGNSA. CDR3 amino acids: CASSTISNTEAFF. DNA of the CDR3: TGTGCCAGCAGCACTATCTCGAACACTGAAGCTTTCTTT.

Written as DNA, the CDR3 is TGCGCCAGCAGCTTCGGACTGCAAGAGACCCAGTACTTC. Protein sequence: CASSFGLQETQYF. The V and J genes are TRBV5-1 and TRBJ2-5; D is perhaps TRBD2 (5 bases). Germline values: CDR1 SGHRS, CDR2 YFSETQ. Trimming cost V 2 bases and J 2 bases, with 7 bases left between them. This CDR3 has 13 residues.

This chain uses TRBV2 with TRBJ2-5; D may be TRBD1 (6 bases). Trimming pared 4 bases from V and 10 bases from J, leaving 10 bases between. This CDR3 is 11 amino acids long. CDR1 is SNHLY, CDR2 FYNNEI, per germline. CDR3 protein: CASSVTRGQYF. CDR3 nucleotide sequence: TGTGCCAGCAGTGTTACCAGGGGCCAGTACTTC.